Following are 21 T cell receptor beta chains from one sample sequenced in a study of blood T cell repertoires in COVID-19. Method: immunoSEQ multiplex PCR; TCRdb's copy keeps in-frame clones and lacks some. The sample has around 130,000 clones; 85% are singletons. Sequenced: peripheral blood. The receptors were gathered from a man between 60 and 75 years old with acute or convalescent COVID-19.

This clone came up a few times. V gene TRBV29-1 combines with J gene TRBJ1-1; D call uncertain. The V and J ends lost 6 bases and 8 bases respectively, with 10 bases between them. Germline V lookup: CDR1 SQVTM, CDR2 ANQGSEA. This CDR3 is built from 10 residues. The DNA of the CDR3 is TGCAGCGTCCGACACCGGGAAGCTTTCTTT. This translates into CSVRHREAFF.

To note about this clone: The junction and the germline gene differ at one end; a read error may be behind it. The genes are TRBV7-8 and TRBJ1-1; 7 bases are a match to TRBD1. The germline CDR1 and CDR2 sequences are SGHVS and FQNEAQ. This CDR3 has 14 amino acids. The CDR3 DNA reads as TGTGCCAGCAGTTCGGACAGGCTGAACGCTGAAGCTTTCTTT. Translated, it gives CASSSDRLNAEAFF.

The chain carries TRBV10-1 and TRBJ1-4; D is perhaps TRBD1 (5 bases). The CDR3 covers 18 residues. Germline values: CDR1 WNHNN, CDR2 SYGVQD (reference sequence). The V end was cut by 9 bases, the J end by 0 bases, with 23 bases between. As DNA, the CDR3 is TGCGCCAGTCCTTTGGGGGAGGAGGGCTTTGCAACTAATGAAAAACTGTTTTTT. Translated: CASPLGEEGFATNEKLFF.

This clone came up a few times. The chain uses TRBV5-5 and TRBJ1-6, with 8 bases matching TRBD1. Germline values: CDR1 SGHKS, CDR2 YYEKEE (reference sequence). V lost 3 bases, J lost 3 bases, and 5 bases stayed unmatched. This CDR3 comprises 16 residues. The CDR3 sequence: CASSSGQGLYNSPLHF. CDR3 nucleotides: TGTGCCAGCAGCTCTGGACAGGGACTCTATAATTCACCCCTCCACTTT.

Only a few counts were recorded for this clone. V is TRBV28 and J is TRBJ2-2; the D gene is possibly TRBD1 (6 bases). CDR1 is MDHEN and CDR2 is SYDVKM in the germline V gene. CDR3 size: 15 residues. Trimming stripped 2 bases from V and 5 bases from J, with 12 bases between. This CDR3 is CASSLGWGQTGELFF. The CDR3 DNA reads TGTGCCAGCAGTTTAGGCTGGGGGCAGACCGGGGAGCTGTTTTTT.

The chain employs TRBV5-6 and TRBJ2-5; 9 bases are a match to TRBD2. Looked up from germline, CDR1 is SGHDT and CDR2 is YYEEEE. The CDR3 is 15 residues long. Trimming at V came to 0 bases and at J to 4 bases, leaving 4 bases not matched to a gene. The DNA for the CDR3 is TGTGCCAGCAGCTTGGCATTAGCGGGAGTAGAGACCCAGTACTTC. Its protein is CASSLALAGVETQYF.

V is TRBV15 and J is TRBJ1-3; no firm D call. Germline V gene lookup returns CDR1 LNHNV and CDR2 YYDKDF (reference sequence). The V and J ends lost 1 base and 0 bases respectively, with 13 bases between them. The CDR3 has 17 residues. The CDR3 region has the DNA TGTGCCACCAGCAGAGGTGACACGGCCGTCTCTGGAAACACCATATATTTT. Protein: CATSRGDTAVSGNTIYF.

CDR3 loop: CAISDATGGGNEQFF. CDR3 DNA: TGTGCCATCAGTGACGCGACAGGGGGAGGGAATGAGCAGTTCTTC. The rearrangement joins TRBV10-3 to TRBJ2-1; 9 bases match TRBD1. With 3 bases clipped from V and 7 bases from J, the junction kept 7 bases outside the gene matches. Germline assignment: CDR1 ENHRY and CDR2 SYGVKD. This CDR3 has 15 amino acids.

V is TRBV5-1 and J is TRBJ2-7, with D hard to call. The CDR3 extends over 15 amino acids. Germline assignment: CDR1 SGHRS and CDR2 YFSETQ. The V end was cut by 4 bases, the J end by 3 bases, with 17 bases between. The DNA for the CDR3 is TGCGCCAGCAGCCCCGCCCAACTGGGCGACTACGAGCAGTACTTC. This gives the protein CASSPAQLGDYEQYF.

This clone was picked up a small number of times. V gene TRBV24-1 combines with J gene TRBJ2-1; 7 bases are a match to TRBD1. Looked up from germline, CDR1 is KGHDR and CDR2 is SFDVKD. V dropped 7 bases and J dropped 9; count of bases not matched to a gene: 14. CDR3 length equals 15 residues. In DNA form, the CDR3 reads TGTGCCACCAGGGAAGGAAACGGACAGGTCGGTGAGCAGTTCTTC. Encoded protein: CATREGNGQVGEQFF.

The CDR3 DNA sequence: TGTGCCAGCAGCTTGGACAGGGTCCAGAATTCACCCCTCCACTTT. It is translated as CASSLDRVQNSPLHF. This sequence joins TRBV5-4 and TRBJ1-6, with D maybe TRBD1 (6 bases). There are 15 residues in the CDR3. Trimming took 0 bases from V and 7 from J, leaving 11 bases between them. Germline assignment: CDR1 SGHNT and CDR2 YYREEE (reference sequence).

The chain uses TRBV9 and TRBJ2-5; 8 bases map to TRBD2. The CDR3 sequence is 15 residues long. Germline lookup yields CDR1 SGDLS and CDR2 YYNGEE. With V trimmed by 3 bases and J by 4 bases, 8 bases remained unmatched. The DNA of the CDR3 is TGTGCCAGCAGCGCGACTAGCGCCCGAGGAGAGACCCAGTACTTC. Protein: CASSATSARGETQYF.

The V gene is TRBV11-2, the J gene TRBJ2-1, with TRBD2 as a possible D gene (5 bases). Germline CDR1 SGHAT, CDR2 FQNNGV. The V end was cut by 5 bases, the J end by 0 bases, with 5 bases between. The CDR3 extends over 13 amino acids. CDR3 DNA: TGTGCCAGCAGCGGGAGCTCCTACAATGAGCAGTTCTTC. Amino acid sequence: CASSGSSYNEQFF.

This rearrangement joins TRBV10-3 to TRBJ2-7; D is possibly TRBD1 (6 bases). Germline loops: CDR1 ENHRY, CDR2 SYGVKD. CDR3 size: 16 residues. Deletions cut 3 bases from V and 1 base from J, with 16 bases between. CDR3 sequence: CAISERGQQPSYEQYF. For the CDR3, the DNA is TGTGCCATCAGTGAAAGAGGACAGCAACCTTCCTACGAGCAGTACTTC.

J is TRBJ2-2 and V is TRBV28; D unresolved. Looked up from germline, CDR1 is MDHEN and CDR2 is SYDVKM. Trimming cost V 10 bases and J 1 base, with 7 bases left between them. The CDR3 runs to 12 residues. The CDR3 here is CATNKNTGELFF. The CDR3 DNA reads TGTGCCACCAACAAGAACACCGGGGAGCTGTTTTTT.

The genes are TRBV4-3 and TRBJ2-3; TRBD2 matches at 9 bases. CDR1 and CDR2 (germline): LGHNA, YSLEER. The CDR3 loop spans 16 amino acids. V trimming: 4 bases; J trimming: 2 bases; junction bases outside the gene matches: 7. The chain's CDR3 is CASSPRLAAPTDTQYF. In DNA, the CDR3 is TGCGCCAGCAGCCCCCGACTAGCGGCACCCACAGATACGCAGTATTTT.

The gene calls are TRBV25-1 and TRBJ2-6; TRBD1 matches 8 bases. The J segment lost 9 bases and the V segment lost 6 bases, leaving 4 bases of the junction unmatched. The CDR3 has 13 amino acids. Germline V gene sequence: CDR1 MGHDK, CDR2 SYGVNS. The CDR3 DNA sequence: TGTGCCAGCAGAGGACAGGGAGTCAACGTCCTGACTTTC. Its translation is CASRGQGVNVLTF.

J is TRBJ1-5 and V is TRBV7-9, with TRBD1 as a possible D gene (5 bases). Germline V gene sequence: CDR1 SEHNR, CDR2 FQNEAQ (reference sequence). V was pared by 5 bases and J by 2 bases, with 10 bases between. The CDR3 totals 14 residues. The DNA for the CDR3 is TGTGCCAGCAGCCCGGGAGGGGGCAATCAGCCCCAGCATTTT. As protein: CASSPGGGNQPQHF. Drawing the rest from reference TRBV7-9 and TRBJ1-5, the complete variable domain is DTGVSQNPRHKITKRGQNVTFRCDPISEHNRLYWYRQTLGQGPEFLTYFQNEAQLEKSRLLSDRFSAERPKGSFSTLEIQRTEQGDSAMYLCASSPGGGNQPQHFGDGTRLSIL.

This chain joins TRBV6-6 and TRBJ2-5; 8 bases line up with TRBD1. The CDR3 extends over 16 amino acids. CDR1 is MNHNY and CDR2 is SVGAGI in the germline V gene (reference sequence). J was trimmed by 0 bases and V by 5 bases; bases with no gene match: 8. This CDR3 is CASSPGTGSYQETQYF. The CDR3 nucleotides are TGTGCCAGCAGTCCCGGGACAGGATCGTACCAAGAGACCCAGTACTTC.

The rearrangement links TRBV4-1 to TRBJ2-3, with unresolved D. CDR3 length: 12 amino acids. V gave up 3 bases and J gave up 3 bases, with 4 bases separating them. CDR1 is MGHRA, CDR2 YSYEKL, per germline. CDR3 amino acids: CASSHMTDTQYF. The CDR3 DNA sequence: TGCGCCAGCAGCCATATGACAGATACGCAGTATTTT.

The chain carries TRBV27 and TRBJ1-4; 8 positions match TRBD1. Trimming removed 6 bases from V and 2 bases from J; junction bases left unmatched: 8. The CDR3 is 16 amino acids. CDR1 is MNHEY, CDR2 SMNVEV, per germline (reference sequence). In nucleotides, the CDR3 is TGTGCCAGCAGACTCAGCAGGGGGCTCACTAATGAAAAACTGTTTTTT. Protein product: CASRLSRGLTNEKLFF. Variable domain in full (rest from reference TRBV27 and TRBJ1-4): EAQVTQNPRYLITVTGKKLTVTCSQNMNHEYMSWYRQDPGLGLRQIYYSMNVEVTDKGDVPEGYKVSRKEKRNFPLILESPSPNQTSLYFCASRLSRGLTNEKLFFGSGTQLSVL.